The source of this T cell receptor beta chain is a study of T cell responses to AZD1222 COVID-19 vaccine. For the study at large: Second-dose intervals near 4 or 12 weeks were combined.

There are 14 residues in the CDR3. The V end was cut by 4 bases, the J end by 0 bases, with 11 bases between. Per the germline V gene, CDR1 is SGHDT and CDR2 is YYEEEE. The protocol was immunoSEQ multiplex PCR, while the TCRdb copy is restricted to in-frame clones and leaves out a portion. The sample carries tens of thousands of clones, roughly 90% recorded once. A remark on this clone: The target antigen is unknown.

The study's findings and limits: Donors were mostly white British, more females; clonal diversity possibly underestimated.

This receptor was taken from an adult in good health. Sequenced here: peripheral blood, sampled on day 0 of AZD1222 vaccination. The V and J genes are TRBV5-6 and TRBJ2-7, with D possibly being TRBD1 (6 bases). CDR3 DNA sequence: TGTGCCAGCAGCCTTGCCAGGGGCTCCTACGAGCAGTACTTC. Its protein is CASSLARGSYEQYF.